Listed below are T cell receptor beta chains from one sample, sequenced in a study of cytomegalovirus exposure and HLA in healthy donors. Profiling relied on immunoSEQ multiplex PCR, and the TCRdb table lists in-frame clones only, not all of them. The sample yields 100,000 to 130,000 clones, 81% seen once. Specimen: PBMCs. These receptors were collected from a man younger than 40 in good health and CMV-seronegative. Each CDR3 is given with its conserved first and last residue. A D gene is named only where the DNA matches it firmly. Size is stated for part of the rows, as once, few or many counts, or as a class when the clone is expanded.

>TRBD2|many|TRBJ2-3|TRBV15
CATSREAGGADTQYF
TGTGCCACCAGCAGAGAAGCGGGGGGGGCAGATACGCAGTATTTT
>TRBD2|-|TRBJ2-1|TRBV4-2
CASSQAGAGNEQFF
TGTGCCAGCAGCCAGGCGGGAGCTGGGAATGAGCAGTTCTTC
>-|-|TRBJ2-7|TRBV14
CASSQDGLSYEQYF
TGTGCCAGCAGCCAAGATGGGCTCTCCTACGAGCAGTACTTC
>-|-|TRBJ2-2|TRBV7-9
CASSLVSGAGELFF
TGTGCCAGCAGCTTAGTCTCAGGGGCCGGGGAGCTGTTTTTT
>-|-|TRBJ2-7|TRBV6-1
CASSLIDEQYF
TGTGCCAGCAGTCTAATCGACGAGCAGTACTTC
>TRBD2|-|TRBJ2-5|TRBV5-1
CASSLELAVQETQYF
TGCGCCAGCAGCTTGGAACTAGCGGTCCAAGAGACCCAGTACTTC
>TRBD1|-|TRBJ2-7|TRBV5-1
CASSSGQGDFYEQYF
TGCGCCAGCAGCTCCGGACAGGGAGATTTCTACGAGCAGTACTTC
>TRBD1|-|TRBJ1-4|TRBV30
CAWRVGDRINEKLFF
TGTGCCTGGAGGGTTGGGGACAGGATCAATGAAAAACTGTTTTTT
>-|-|TRBJ2-7|TRBV13
CASSLAVAAYEQYF
TGTGCCAGCAGCTTGGCGGTAGCGGCGTACGAGCAGTACTTC
>TRBD2|-|TRBJ2-1|TRBV4-1
CASRREWYNEQFF
TGCGCCAGCAGGCGGGAGTGGTACAATGAGCAGTTCTTC
>-|-|TRBJ2-3|TRBV5-1
CASAVSDTQYF
TGCGCCAGCGCAGTATCCGATACGCAGTATTTT
>-|-|TRBJ2-7|TRBV2
CASSAEALQGFLPYEQYF
TGTGCCAGCAGTGCTGAAGCGTTACAGGGTTTCCTACCCTACGAGCAGTACTTC
>-|-|TRBJ1-4|TRBV29-1
CSVEAGLTNTGEKLFF
TGCAGCGTTGAGGCAGGACTCACAAATACGGGTGAAAAACTGTTTTTT
>TRBD2|-|TRBJ2-7|TRBV6-5
CASSRGLAGDYEQYF
TGTGCCAGCAGTCGGGGACTAGCGGGGGATTACGAGCAGTACTTC
>TRBD1|-|TRBJ2-7|TRBV5-1
CASSSGQGGAEQYF
TGCGCCAGCAGCTCGGGACAGGGGGGTGCCGAGCAGTACTTC
>-|-|TRBJ1-4|TRBV7-8
CASSLDAGTNEKLFF
TGTGCCAGCAGCTTAGACGCGGGAACTAATGAAAAACTGTTTTTT
>-|-|TRBJ1-1|TRBV5-4
CASSSKTLRGTEAFF
TGTGCCAGCAGCTCGAAAACTTTGCGGGGGACTGAAGCTTTCTTT
>TRBD1|-|TRBJ1-1|TRBV7-9
CASSLTGGETEAFF
TGTGCCAGCAGCTTGACAGGGGGCGAAACTGAAGCTTTCTTT
>-|-|TRBJ2-7|TRBV4-2
CASSQARRSYEQYF
TGTGCCAGCAGCCAAGCCCGCAGGTCCTACGAGCAGTACTTC
>-|few|TRBJ1-1|TRBV6-5
CASSSVRANTEAFF
TGTGCCAGCAGTTCTGTCAGGGCGAACACTGAAGCTTTCTTT
>-|-|TRBJ2-1|TRBV11-2
CASSLDSTVMPSSYNEQFF
TGTGCCAGCAGCTTAGATTCCACAGTCATGCCCAGCTCCTACAATGAGCAGTTCTTC
>-|-|TRBJ1-5|TRBV10-3
CASSPGILGSNQPQHF
TGTGCCTCCTCCCCGGGGATTCTTGGGAGCAATCAGCCCCAGCATTTT
>-|few|TRBJ1-5|TRBV6-1
CASSEREGGQPQHF
TGTGCCAGCAGTGAACGGGAGGGCGGCCAGCCCCAGCATTTT
>TRBD1|-|TRBJ2-5|TRBV5-1
CASSPRTGQETQYF
TGCGCCAGCAGCCCGAGGACAGGACAAGAGACCCAGTACTTC
>-|once|TRBJ1-2|TRBV28
CASRTPNNYGYTF
TGTGCCAGTCGGACTCCAAATAACTATGGCTACACCTTC
>TRBD2|-|TRBJ2-1|TRBV29-1
CSVGSSGKYNEQFF
TGCAGCGTTGGCAGTAGCGGGAAGTACAATGAGCAGTTCTTC
>-|-|TRBJ2-2|TRBV6-4
CASSDGSDTGELFF
TGTGCCAGCAGTGACGGCAGCGACACCGGGGAGCTGTTTTTT
>TRBD2|-|TRBJ2-7|TRBV6-5
CASSYGTPGGEQYF
TGTGCCAGCAGTTATGGGACGCCGGGGGGAGAGCAGTACTTC
>TRBD2|-|TRBJ2-1|TRBV19
CASSPLKAGGLDEQFF
TGTGCCAGTAGTCCCCTAAAGGCGGGAGGGTTGGATGAGCAGTTCTTC
>TRBD1|-|TRBJ2-5|TRBV29-1
CSGQGSKETQYF
TGCAGCGGACAGGGGTCGAAGGAGACCCAGTACTTC
>TRBD2|-|TRBJ2-5|TRBV6-5
CASSRTSGRETQYF
TGTGCCAGCAGCAGGACTAGCGGGAGGGAGACCCAGTACTTC
>-|-|TRBJ1-1|TRBV6-1
CASTRGGPNTEAFF
TGTGCCAGCACCCGAGGAGGGCCAAACACTGAAGCTTTCTTT
>TRBD2|-|TRBJ2-7|TRBV2
CASRLAGGYEQYF
TGTGCCAGTAGACTAGCGGGGGGCTACGAGCAGTACTTC
>TRBD2|-|TRBJ2-3|TRBV2
CASSESGGPPDTQYF
TGTGCCAGCAGTGAAAGCGGGGGGCCTCCAGATACGCAGTATTTT
>TRBD1|-|TRBJ1-1|TRBV18
CASSPLGQGAENTEAFF
TGTGCCAGCTCACCCCTCGGACAGGGGGCGGAGAACACTGAAGCTTTCTTT